This passage covers 14 T cell receptor beta chains from one sample sequenced in a study of blood T cell repertoires in COVID-19. Only in-frame clones appear in the TCRdb table, and some are missing; sequencing was by immunoSEQ multiplex PCR. Altogether fewer than 500,000 clones are present, roughly 85% being singletons, with the ten largest covering 1.4%. The specimen was peripheral blood. Receptors were obtained from a woman in her 30s with active or convalescent COVID-19.

As concerns this clone: A read error may produce the germline difference seen at one junction end. This chain connects TRBV28 to TRBJ1-5; 11 positions match TRBD1. The CDR3 is 17 residues long. Germline CDR1 is MDHEN and CDR2 is SYDVKM. The CDR3 loop reads CATSYGTGGFSNQPQHF. The DNA of the CDR3 is TGTGCCACCAGTTATGGGACAGGGGGATTTAGCAATCAGCCCCAGCATTTT.

The rearrangement uses TRBV29-1 and TRBJ1-1; 8 bases align to TRBD1. V shed 4 bases, J shed 4 bases, and the junction held 8 bases outside the gene matches. Germline loops: CDR1 SQVTM, CDR2 ANQGSEA. The CDR3 contains 14 residues. This CDR3 reads CSVVVGQARTEAFF. Written as DNA, the CDR3 is TGCAGCGTTGTTGTGGGACAGGCGCGCACTGAAGCTTTCTTT.

V is TRBV3-1 (or the pseudogene TRBV3-2) and J is TRBJ1-1; D is perhaps TRBD1 (6 bases). The CDR3 extends over 14 amino acids. V was trimmed by 2 bases and J by 5 bases, leaving 12 bases between them. Germline V gene lookup returns CDR1 LGHDT and CDR2 YNNKEL (reference sequence). CDR3 in DNA: TGTGCCAGCAGCCAAACCGGGACACGTACTGAAGCTTTCTTT. Encoded protein: CASSQTGTRTEAFF.

The CDR3 sequence is CASSYGQVSNQPQHF. The CDR3, as DNA: TGTGCCAGCAGCTACGGACAGGTTAGCAATCAGCCCCAGCATTTT. This rearrangement joins TRBV7-2 to TRBJ1-5; 7 nucleotides align to TRBD1. Germline V gene data show CDR1 as SGHTA and CDR2 as FQGNSA. V gave up 4 bases and J gave up 0 bases; unmatched junction bases: 3. The CDR3 consists of 15 residues.

This clone was seen only once. V is TRBV5-1 and J is TRBJ1-1; D not resolved. There are 12 residues in the CDR3. The germline V gene encodes CDR1 SGHRS and CDR2 YFSETQ. Trimming removed 0 bases from V and 7 bases from J, with 7 bases in between. The CDR3: CASSLVRNEAFF. CDR3 sequence (DNA): TGCGCCAGCAGCTTGGTCCGTAATGAAGCTTTCTTT.

This clone appeared a few times. This chain links TRBV2 with TRBJ1-2; the match to TRBD1 covers 10 bases. The V gene end was trimmed by 8 bases and the J gene end by 4 bases; junction bases not matched to a gene: 4. This CDR3 spans 13 amino acids. CDR1 is SNHLY and CDR2 is FYNNEI in the germline V gene. CDR3 sequence: CASGTGEIYGYTF. The CDR3 region has the DNA TGTGCCAGCGGGACAGGGGAAATCTATGGCTACACCTTC. The variable domain in full, with the rest retrieved from reference TRBV2 and TRBJ1-2, is EPEVTQTPSHQVTQMGQEVILRCVPISNHLYFYWYRQILGQKVEFLVSFYNNEISEKSEIFDDQFSVERPDGSNFTLKIRSTKLEDSAMYFCASGTGEIYGYTFGSGTRLTVV.

The chain employs TRBV15 and TRBJ1-1; no definite D call. Trimming pared 1 base from V and 11 bases from J, leaving 11 bases between. This CDR3 comprises 12 residues. In germline, CDR1 is LNHNV, CDR2 YYDKDF (reference sequence). In DNA, the CDR3 is TGTGCCACCAGCAGAGGGCCGGGAGAGGCTTTCTTT. Translation gives CATSRGPGEAFF. Complete variable domain (other parts from reference TRBV15 and TRBJ1-1): DAMVIQNPRYQVTQFGKPVTLSCSQTLNHNVMYWYQQKSSQAPKLLFHYYDKDFNNEADTPDNFQSRRPNTSFCFLDIRSPGLGDTAMYLCATSRGPGEAFFGQGTRLTVV.

The rearrangement links TRBV27 to TRBJ1-4; D gene uncertain. The CDR3 extends over 13 amino acids. Trimming cost V 3 bases and J 7 bases, with 9 bases left between them. Germline V gives CDR1 MNHEY, CDR2 SMNVEV (reference sequence). In DNA, the CDR3 is TGTGCCAGCAGTTTGGTAGTTGGTGAAAAACTGTTTTTT. Translated, it gives CASSLVVGEKLFF.

V usage is TRBV3-1 (or the pseudogene TRBV3-2) and J usage is TRBJ2-1; D remains unclear. Germline loops: CDR1 LGHDT, CDR2 YNNKEL (reference sequence). The CDR3 contains 15 residues. Trimming cost V 3 bases and J 0 bases, with 9 bases left between them. The CDR3 region has the DNA TGTGCCAGCAGCCAGGGCCTAAGCTCCTACAATGAGCAGTTCTTC. Protein product: CASSQGLSSYNEQFF.

The chain couples TRBV11-2 to TRBJ2-3, with TRBD2 matching 9 bases. After removal of 2 bases from V and 2 bases from J, the junction contained 8 bases not matched to a gene. CDR3 length: 17 amino acids. Germline V CDR1 and CDR2: SGHAT, FQNNGV. The CDR3 spells CASSLWYAGGDTDTQYF. CDR3 nucleotides: TGTGCCAGCAGCTTATGGTACGCGGGAGGGGACACAGATACGCAGTATTTT. Variable domain in full (rest from reference TRBV11-2 and TRBJ2-3): EAGVAQSPRYKIIEKRQSVAFWCNPISGHATLYWYQQILGQGPKLLIQFQNNGVVDDSQLPKDRFSAERLKGVDSTLKIQPAKLEDSAVYLCASSLWYAGGDTDTQYFGPGTRLTVL.

In its sample, this clone was seen a few times. V usage is TRBV4-1 and J usage is TRBJ1-5, with 11 bases lining up with TRBD1. Germline CDR1 reads MGHRA; CDR2 reads YSYEKL. Germline trimming cut 4 bases from V and 6 bases from J; bases unmatched to any gene: 11. The CDR3 contains 17 residues. CDR3 sequence: CASSPDADRGLRQPQHF. The CDR3, as DNA: TGCGCCAGCAGCCCCGACGCGGACAGGGGGCTTCGTCAGCCCCAGCATTTT.

The chain joins TRBV6-4 to TRBJ1-5; maybe TRBD1 (6 bases). Germline CDR1 reads MRHNA; CDR2 reads SNTAGT. The V and J ends lost 0 bases and 3 bases respectively, with 9 bases between them. This CDR3 comprises 15 residues. The CDR3: CASSDSPGDNQPQHF. Here the CDR3 DNA reads TGTGCCAGCAGTGACTCTCCAGGGGACAATCAGCCCCAGCATTTT.

This clone was seen only once. This chain links TRBV7-9 with TRBJ2-1, with 7 bases fitting TRBD2. This CDR3 region has 15 residues. CDR1 is SEHNR and CDR2 is FQNEAQ in the germline V gene (reference sequence). V lost 1 base, J lost 5 bases, and 5 bases stayed unmatched. CDR3 in DNA: TGTGCCAGCAGCTTAGGCTGCGGGGGTAACAATGAGCAGTTCTTC. Its translation: CASSLGCGGNNEQFF. The variable domain in full, completed from reference TRBV7-9 and TRBJ2-1, reads DTGVSQNPRHKITKRGQNVTFRCDPISEHNRLYWYRQTLGQGPEFLTYFQNEAQLEKSRLLSDRFSAERPKGSFSTLEIQRTEQGDSAMYLCASSLGCGGNNEQFFGPGTRLTVL.

The chain joins TRBV4-1 to TRBJ1-3, with D unclear. Germline CDR1 is MGHRA and CDR2 is YSYEKL. The CDR3 runs 17 residues. V gave up 0 bases and J gave up 4 bases, with 16 bases separating them. The CDR3 DNA is TGCGCCAGCAGCCAAGACGTCCTCCCTAGGCCAGGAAACACCATATATTTT. It translates to CASSQDVLPRPGNTIYF.